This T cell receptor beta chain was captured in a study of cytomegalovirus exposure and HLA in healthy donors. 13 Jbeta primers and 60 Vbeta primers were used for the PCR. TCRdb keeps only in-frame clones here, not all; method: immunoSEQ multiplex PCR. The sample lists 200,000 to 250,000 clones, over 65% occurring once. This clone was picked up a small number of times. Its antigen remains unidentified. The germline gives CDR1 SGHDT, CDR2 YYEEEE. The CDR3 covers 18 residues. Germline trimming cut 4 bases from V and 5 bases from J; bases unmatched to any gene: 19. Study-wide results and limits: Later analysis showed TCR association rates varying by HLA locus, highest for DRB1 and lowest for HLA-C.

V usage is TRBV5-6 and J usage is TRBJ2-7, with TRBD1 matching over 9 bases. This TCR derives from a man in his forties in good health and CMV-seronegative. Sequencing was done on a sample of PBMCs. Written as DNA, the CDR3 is TGTGCCAGCAGCACTGGAGGGCCGGGGCGGACAGGGGTAAACGAGCAGTACTTC. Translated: CASSTGGPGRTGVNEQYF. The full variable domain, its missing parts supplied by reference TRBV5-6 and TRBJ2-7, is DAGVTQSPTHLIKTRGQQVTLRCSPKSGHDTVSWYQQALGQGPQFIFQYYEEEERQRGNFPDRFSGHQFPNYSSELNVNALLLGDSALYLCASSTGGPGRTGVNEQYFGPGTRLTVT.